The source of this T cell receptor (beta chain) is a study of CD8+CD57+ T cells in acquired aplastic anemia. Study-wide points: Patients and controls were found to share about 31 CD8+ CDR3 sequences.

The template for TCR beta VDJ and CDR3 sequence profiling was genomic DNA. Each CDR3 protein is one row after TCRdb ran MiXCR on the reads. The data hold under 350,000 distinct CDR3 sequences, with 45% to 65% observed a single time. Trimming pared 0 bases from V and 1 base from J, leaving 7 bases between. Germline V lookup: CDR1 LNHNV, CDR2 YYDKDF (reference sequence). This CDR3 has 15 residues. Remarks on this clonotype: The antigen is unknown.

Patients chosen for sequencing had CD8+CD57+ cells that had expanded, as shown by flow cytometry. Prior therapy had not been administered to any patient at the time of blood sampling. The rearrangement joins TRBV15 to TRBJ2-4; D gene ambiguous. The sample consisted of sorted CD4+, CD8+, or CD8+CD57+ T cells (not recorded which) from PBMCs. The sequence derives from a human donor with aplastic anemia. For the CDR3, the DNA is TGTGCCACCAGCAGAGAGGATGGGGCCAAAAACATTCAGTACTTC. Translating gives CATSREDGAKNIQYF.